The clone carrying this T cell receptor (beta chain) was seen ten or more times. As yet, its antigen is unknown. TCRdb processed the RT-PCR reads anew with MiXCR; each CDR3 protein has one entry. The sample includes approximately 570,000 distinct CDR3 sequences, less than 10% of them seen just once. These data are taken from a study of response to subunit inactivated influenza vaccine. Study observations and caveats: That few new T cells are recruited by each seasonal influenza vaccination was the authors' suggestion.

This receptor was obtained from a man aged 50 to 69 who received an inactivated influenza vaccine. The material sequenced was PBMCs from blood, taken about 24 months after vaccination.

The DNA for the CDR3 is TGTGCCATCAGTGAGTCGTGGCGCGAGCAGTACTTC. This encodes CAISESWREQYF. The V call is TRBV10-3, the J call TRBJ2-7; no clear D. Trimming removed 0 bases from V and 6 bases from J, with 6 bases in between. Germline loops: CDR1 ENHRY, CDR2 SYGVKD. The CDR3 runs 12 residues.